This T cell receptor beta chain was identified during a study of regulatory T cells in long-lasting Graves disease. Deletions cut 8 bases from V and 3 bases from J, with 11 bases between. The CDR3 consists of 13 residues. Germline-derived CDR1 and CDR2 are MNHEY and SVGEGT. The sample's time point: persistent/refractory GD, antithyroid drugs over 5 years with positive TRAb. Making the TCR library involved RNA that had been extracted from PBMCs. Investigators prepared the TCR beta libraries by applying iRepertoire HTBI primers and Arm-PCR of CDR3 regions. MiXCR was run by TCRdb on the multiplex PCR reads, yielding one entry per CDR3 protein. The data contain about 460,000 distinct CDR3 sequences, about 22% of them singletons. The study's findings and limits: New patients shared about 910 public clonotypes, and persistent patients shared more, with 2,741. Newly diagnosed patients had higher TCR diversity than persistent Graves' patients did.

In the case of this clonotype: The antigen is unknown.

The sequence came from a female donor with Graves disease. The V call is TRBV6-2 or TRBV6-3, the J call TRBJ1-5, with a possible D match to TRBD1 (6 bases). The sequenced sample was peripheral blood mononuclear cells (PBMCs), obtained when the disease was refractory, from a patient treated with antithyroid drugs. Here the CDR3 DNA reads TGTGCCAGCGCAAGGACAGTCAATCAGCCCCAGCATTTT. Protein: CASARTVNQPQHF.